Below are 4 T cell receptor beta chains sequenced from a single sample in a study of shared clonotypes between healthy human individuals. The table came from immunoSEQ multiplex PCR; TCRdb's copy has only in-frame clones and leaves some out. The table records around 530,000 clones, roughly 79% of them present only once. The sequenced sample consisted of PBMCs. These receptor sequences come from a woman between 40 and 50 years old in good health. Some clones in this sample may be carry-over from other donors' samples.

As concerns this clone: The likely explanation is a read error, given a far larger clone one base away. The CDR3 does not end in the conserved phenylalanine or tryptophan, so this is likely a read error. The chain joins TRBV5-6 to TRBJ1-1; 7 bases agree with TRBD1. The germline V gene has CDR1 SGHDT and CDR2 YYEEEE. The CDR3 extends over 14 amino acids. The ends lost 5 bases at V and 4 bases at J; junction bases unmatched: 8. The chain's CDR3 is CASSAGTALTEAFL. CDR3 nucleotide sequence: TGTGCCAGCAGTGCCGGGACAGCTCTCACTGAAGCTTTCCTT.

Many counts were recorded for this clone. V usage is TRBV14 and J usage is TRBJ2-1, with 11 nucleotides matching TRBD2. The germline V gene has CDR1 SGHDN and CDR2 FVKESK. The trim removed 4 bases at V and 5 bases at J, leaving 7 bases unmatched. The CDR3 runs to 16 residues. CDR3 protein: CASSREGLAEHNEQFF. CDR3 DNA: TGTGCCAGCAGCCGAGAGGGACTAGCGGAGCACAATGAGCAGTTCTTC.

This clone was seen only a few times. The chain couples TRBV7-8 to TRBJ2-5, with 9 bases aligning to TRBD2. This CDR3 is built from 16 residues. J lost 2 bases, V lost 5 bases, and 9 bases had no gene match. The germline V gene encodes CDR1 SGHVS and CDR2 FQNEAQ. This chain's CDR3 is CASSQRPSGTQETQYF. CDR3 in DNA: TGTGCCAGCAGCCAAAGGCCTAGCGGGACGCAAGAGACCCAGTACTTC.

This chain uses TRBV7-9 with TRBJ1-4; TRBD1 agrees at 7 bases. V dropped 5 bases and J dropped 8; count of bases not matched to a gene: 8. The CDR3 is 14 amino acids. Germline CDR1 and CDR2: SEHNR and FQNEAQ (reference sequence). CDR3 region: CASSPDRFPEKLFF. Written as DNA, the CDR3 is TGTGCCAGCAGCCCGGACAGGTTCCCCGAAAAACTGTTTTTT.